This TCR beta chain was recovered during a study of CD4 T cells in relation to SARS-CoV-2 and coronaviruses. Whole-study context: Crossreactive spike epitopes shared across donors were mapped to their HLA restriction.

Profiled with immunoSEQ multiplex PCR; TCRdb holds only in-frame clones, not every one. The sample lists about 56,000 clones; roughly 94% were seen once. Cryopreserved PBMCs were CD4-enriched, then split into naive and memory cells. The sequence came from an adult with COVID-19. Sequencing was performed on naive CD4+ T cells from PBMCs. Sample subset: naive CD4+ T cells isolated by negative enrichment.

CDR3 region: CASSPGSQETQYF. The CDR3 region has the DNA TGTGCCAGCAGCCCGGGGTCCCAAGAGACCCAGTACTTC. The chain has TRBV11-2 and TRBJ2-5, with D perhaps matching TRBD2 (5 bases). The germline CDR1 and CDR2 sequences are SGHAT and FQNNGV. Trimming took off 5 bases at V and 1 base at J, with 8 bases between the two ends. The CDR3 is 13 residues long.